This T cell receptor (beta chain) comes out of a study of blood T cell repertoires in COVID-19. As for the study in general: Material from acute and convalescent COVID-19 was sourced from the United States, Italy and Spain.

Here immunoSEQ multiplex PCR was the method, and the copy in TCRdb shows in-frame clones only, minus some. The table lists hundreds of thousands of clones, around four fifths of them singletons. V lost 1 base and J lost 0, with 10 bases in between. The CDR3 runs 16 residues. Per the germline V gene, CDR1 is SGHTA and CDR2 is FQGNSA. Sequenced: peripheral blood. This TCR derives from a woman aged 50 to 65 who had recovered from COVID-19. The chain joins TRBV7-2 to TRBJ2-1; D not certain. The CDR3: CASSLDSYSSYNEQFF. CDR3 coding DNA: TGTGCCAGCAGCTTAGACAGCTATAGCTCCTACAATGAGCAGTTCTTC.